These 31 T cell receptor beta chains came from one sample sequenced in a study of vaccination effects on CD4 cells after COVID-19. Clones were read by immunoSEQ multiplex PCR, and TCRdb kept only the in-frame ones, dropping some. The data show roughly 70,000 clones, 76% seen once. No antigens are known for them. ViraFEST expansion of antigen-specific CD4+ T cells with viral peptide pools preceded sequencing. It was after approximately 11 days of culture that CD4+ T cells were isolated. All study participants received two doses of BNT162b2 or mRNA-1273 vaccine. The sequencing here drew on CD4+ T cells from PBMCs cultured with HCoV-OC43 spike peptides, taken after COVID-19 vaccination. Documented subset: HCoV-OC43 spike overlapping peptide pool stimulation. The receptors originated from a human donor who received a COVID-19 vaccine.

The chain is built from TRBV6-2 or TRBV6-3 and TRBJ2-1, with TRBD2 matching 15 bases. CDR3 length: 16 residues. Germline-derived CDR1 and CDR2 are MNHEY and SVGEGT. V was pared by 5 bases and J by 8 bases, with 7 bases of the junction left unmatched. The CDR3 DNA reads TGTGCCAGCAGTACCGGACTAGCGGGGGGGCAGGATGAGCAGTTCTTC. It specifies CASSTGLAGGQDEQFF.

CDR3 nucleotide sequence: TGCGCCAGCAGTAAGACCCAAGAGACCCAGTACTTC. Translating gives CASSKTQETQYF. The chain links TRBV10-1 to TRBJ2-5; D remains ambiguous. The V gene's germline CDR1 is WNHNN and CDR2 SYGVQD (reference sequence). Deletions cut 5 bases from V and 1 base from J, with 5 bases between. CDR3 length: 12 amino acids.

The chain uses TRBV11-2 and TRBJ1-2, with D tentatively TRBD1 (5 bases). The CDR3 consists of 13 residues. Looked up from germline, CDR1 is SGHAT and CDR2 is FQNNGV. V lost 3 bases to trimming and J lost 6 bases, with 11 bases between them. In DNA, the CDR3 is TGTGCCAGCAGCTTTCAGGGAGTGAATGGCTACACCTTC. Amino acids: CASSFQGVNGYTF.

This chain links TRBV5-1 with TRBJ2-1, with TRBD2 identical over 7 bases. This CDR3 is 15 amino acids long. V lost 2 bases, J lost 2 bases, and 4 bases stayed unmatched. Germline assignment: CDR1 SGHRS and CDR2 YFSETQ. CDR3 nucleotides: TGCGCCAGCAGCTTAGCGGGGCCCACCTACAATGAGCAGTTCTTC. Its protein is CASSLAGPTYNEQFF. Drawing the rest from reference TRBV5-1 and TRBJ2-1, the complete variable domain is KAGVTQTPRYLIKTRGQQVTLSCSPISGHRSVSWYQQTPGQGLQFLFEYFSETQRNKGNFPGRFSGRQFSNSRSEMNVSTLELGDSALYLCASSLAGPTYNEQFFGPGTRLTVL.

CDR3 region: CASRIRSGESGRSGYTF. The CDR3 DNA follows: TGTGCCAGTAGGATCCGGTCAGGGGAGTCAGGTCGGAGTGGCTACACCTTC. The chain employs TRBV19 and TRBJ1-2, with D possibly being TRBD1 (6 bases). Germline V CDR1 and CDR2: LNHDA, SQIVND (reference sequence). V gave up 6 bases and J gave up 7 bases, with 27 bases separating them. The CDR3 contains 17 residues.

The chain is built from TRBV23-1 and TRBJ1-1, with TRBD1 as a possible D gene (5 bases). TRBV23-1 falls under the ORF class, with uncertain function. V was trimmed by 4 bases and J by 4 bases, leaving 13 bases between them. This CDR3 spans 14 amino acids. The CDR3 coding sequence is TGCGCCAGCAGTCGTAAGGGGCGTGTCACTGAAGCTTTCTTT. Translated: CASSRKGRVTEAFF.

The chain has TRBV5-4 and TRBJ2-5; D is unresolved. CDR1 is SGHNT, CDR2 YYREEE, per germline (reference sequence). This CDR3 is built from 14 residues. Trimming took 4 bases from V and 1 from J, leaving 11 bases between them. The CDR3 sequence: CASSHLGSQETQYF. Here the CDR3 DNA reads TGTGCCAGCAGCCACTTGGGATCCCAAGAGACCCAGTACTTC. The whole variable domain, remainder taken from reference TRBV5-4 and TRBJ2-5, is ETGVTQSPTHLIKTRGQQVTLRCSSQSGHNTVSWYQQALGQGPQFIFQYYREEENGRGNFPPRFSGLQFPNYSSELNVNALELDDSALYLCASSHLGSQETQYFGPGTRLLVL.

This clone appeared a single time. This sequence joins TRBV5-4 and TRBJ1-5; D remains unclear. The CDR3 has 15 amino acids. The V end was cut by 0 bases, the J end by 0 bases, with 7 bases between. CDR1 is SGHNT and CDR2 is YYREEE in the germline V gene (reference sequence). The CDR3 here is CASSLAASSNQPQHF. The CDR3 bases are TGTGCCAGCAGCTTGGCCGCGAGTAGCAATCAGCCCCAGCATTTT.

V gene TRBV7-8 combines with J gene TRBJ2-7; unclear D gene. Germline CDR1 is SGHVS and CDR2 is FQNEAQ. The CDR3 runs 13 residues. Trimming removed 5 bases at V and 3 bases at J, with 11 bases between. DNA for the CDR3: TGTGCCAGCAGCCACGGACGAGGCTACGAGCAGTACGTC. It yields the protein CASSHGRGYEQYV.

Note on this clone: Additional DNA sequences in this sample encode the identical CDR3. The chain links TRBV15 to TRBJ2-5, with D unclear. Germline V CDR1 and CDR2: LNHNV, YYDKDF (reference sequence). The CDR3 totals 13 residues. Trimming took off 0 bases at V and 5 bases at J, with 7 bases between the two ends. As DNA, the CDR3 is TGTGCCACCAGCAGAGATCGGCAGGAGACCCAGTACTTC. Amino acids: CATSRDRQETQYF.

This clone is a singleton in its sample. V gene TRBV5-4 combines with J gene TRBJ2-5; TRBD1 agrees at 11 bases. Trimming took 5 bases from V and 5 from J; bases not matched to a gene: 17. The CDR3 extends over 18 amino acids. Germline CDR1 and CDR2: SGHNT and YYREEE (reference sequence). This CDR3 reads CASRGGGTGGSLRETQYF. CDR3 sequence (DNA): TGTGCCAGCAGGGGCGGAGGGACAGGGGGAAGTCTACGGGAGACCCAGTACTTC.

This chain connects TRBV24-1 to TRBJ2-5, with D maybe TRBD2 (5 bases). This CDR3 is 15 amino acids long. The germline gives CDR1 KGHDR, CDR2 SFDVKD. Trimming shortened V by 0 bases and J by 5 bases, and 12 bases separated the two germline ends. CDR3 DNA sequence: TGTGCCACCAGTGATTTGGTCCGGGGTTGGGAGACCCAGTACTTC. This encodes CATSDLVRGWETQYF.

The chain employs TRBV6-5 and TRBJ1-3; 7 positions match TRBD1. Trimming removed 6 bases from V and 2 bases from J; junction bases left unmatched: 1. The CDR3 runs to 13 residues. CDR1 and CDR2 from the germline V gene are MNHEY and SVGAGI. CDR3 bases: TGTGCCAGCAGAGACAGGGCTGGAAACACCATATATTTT. Residues: CASRDRAGNTIYF.

The chain couples TRBV28 to TRBJ1-1; 7 bases are shared with TRBD1. Germline V gene data show CDR1 as MDHEN and CDR2 as SYDVKM. J lost 1 base, V lost 2 bases, and 1 base had no gene match. This CDR3 is 14 amino acids long. In nucleotides, the CDR3 is TGTGCCAGCAGTTTAGGGGACAGGAACACTGAAGCTTTCTTT. It codes for CASSLGDRNTEAFF.

This chain joins TRBV9 and TRBJ1-4; TRBD1 aligns across 7 bases. V dropped 0 bases and J dropped 5; count of bases not matched to a gene: 1. This CDR3 is 14 amino acids long. Germline V gene data show CDR1 as SGDLS and CDR2 as YYNGEE. CDR3 DNA: TGTGCCAGCAGCGTAGACAGGGGAAATGAAAAACTGTTTTTT. This encodes CASSVDRGNEKLFF.

This rearrangement joins TRBV7-9 to TRBJ2-3; D call uncertain. In germline, CDR1 is SEHNR, CDR2 FQNEAQ (reference sequence). The CDR3 has 14 amino acids. Trimming removed 3 bases at V and 4 bases at J, with 11 bases between. The CDR3 region is CASSFYPIADTQYF. The CDR3 bases are TGTGCCAGCAGCTTTTACCCCATAGCAGATACGCAGTATTTT.

This chain connects TRBV19 to TRBJ1-2; weak D call: TRBD1 (6 bases). CDR3 length: 13 amino acids. Between the trimmed V and J ends, which lost 1 base and 5 bases, there was a span of 8 bases. Per germline, CDR1 LNHDA and CDR2 SQIVND (reference sequence). The CDR3 bases are TGTGCCAGTAGTATAGGACAGGCTTATGGCTACACCTTC. This translates into CASSIGQAYGYTF. Full variable domain (missing parts from reference TRBV19 and TRBJ1-2): DGGITQSPKYLFRKEGQNVTLSCEQNLNHDAMYWYRQDPGQGLRLIYYSQIVNDFQKGDIAEGYSVSREKKESFPLTVTSAQKNPTAFYLCASSIGQAYGYTFGSGTRLTVV.

The V call is TRBV6-6, the J call TRBJ1-3, with 7 bases matching TRBD1. The CDR3 covers 15 residues. V was clipped by 5 bases and J by 0 bases; unmatched bases: 4. Germline V gene sequence: CDR1 MNHNY, CDR2 SVGAGI (reference sequence). In nucleotides, the CDR3 is TGTGCCAGCAGTCGGACAGGCAACTCTGGAAACACCATATATTTT. Its translation is CASSRTGNSGNTIYF.

This chain joins TRBV12-5 and TRBJ2-5, with TRBD2 as a possible D gene (5 bases). The CDR3 spans 14 residues. Trimming took off 1 base at V and 5 bases at J, with 11 bases between the two ends. Germline lookup yields CDR1 LGHNT and CDR2 FRNRAP. The CDR3 loop is CASGLGSARETQYF. The CDR3, as DNA: TGTGCTAGTGGTTTGGGTAGCGCCAGGGAGACCCAGTACTTC.

The rearrangement links TRBV2 to TRBJ2-7; D is uncertain. The V and J ends lost 6 bases and 3 bases respectively, with 9 bases between them. The germline V gene encodes CDR1 SNHLY and CDR2 FYNNEI. The CDR3 is 12 residues long. The CDR3 nucleotides read TGTGCCAGCAGGATTGTGGGCTACGAGCAGTACGTC. Translation: CASRIVGYEQYV.

This chain links TRBV19 with TRBJ2-5; TRBD1 agrees at 10 bases. The length of the CDR3 is 13 residues. V lost 5 bases to trimming and J lost 7 bases; unmatched junction nucleotides: 4. CDR1 is LNHDA, CDR2 SQIVND, per germline (reference sequence). This chain's CDR3 is CASSGTGVRTQYF. CDR3 coding DNA: TGTGCCAGTAGTGGGACAGGGGTAAGGACCCAGTACTTC.

CDR3 sequence reads: CASGTGNTGELFF. CDR3 coding DNA: TGTGCCAGCGGGACAGGCAACACCGGGGAGCTGTTTTTT. The chain recombines TRBV10-3 with TRBJ2-2; 8 bases map to TRBD1. Trimming removed 10 bases from V and 2 bases from J; junction bases left unmatched: 3. CDR1 ENHRY and CDR2 SYGVKD come from the germline V gene. The CDR3 is made up of 13 amino acids.

This chain connects TRBV4-1 to TRBJ1-2, with D possibly TRBD1 on 6 matching bases. The ends were cut back, 9 bases at V and 4 bases at J, with 12 bases in the middle. CDR1 and CDR2 (germline): MGHRA, YSYEKL. This CDR3 region has 12 residues. DNA for the CDR3: TGCGCCAGTGGGACACCCCTCTATGGCTACACCTTC. Its translation is CASGTPLYGYTF.

The rearrangement joins TRBV6-2 or TRBV6-3 to TRBJ2-1; 11 bases align to TRBD2. The CDR3 spans 16 residues. The junction had 4 bases not matched to a gene; V was cut back by 4 bases and J by 2 bases. Germline assignment: CDR1 MNHEY and CDR2 SVGEGT. DNA for the CDR3: TGTGCCAGCAGTTCTCATAGCGGGGGGGCCTACAATGAGCAGTTCTTC. This codes for CASSSHSGGAYNEQFF.

This clone occurred once. CDR3 loop: CASSEKWDRAKTQYF. The CDR3 DNA is TGTGCCAGCAGTGAAAAGTGGGACAGGGCAAAGACCCAGTACTTC. The chain employs TRBV2 and TRBJ2-5, with 9 bases identical to TRBD1. Trimming cost V 2 bases and J 6 bases; bases outside gene matches: 7. Germline V gives CDR1 SNHLY, CDR2 FYNNEI. The CDR3 spans 15 residues.

The chain combines TRBV19 with TRBJ1-3; D unclear. From germline, CDR1 is LNHDA and CDR2 SQIVND (reference sequence). V dropped 5 bases and J dropped 3 bases, with 8 bases sitting between them. The CDR3 spans 13 residues. CDR3 loop: CASSRGFGNTIYF. DNA for the CDR3: TGTGCCAGTAGTCGCGGATTTGGAAACACCATATATTTT.

V and J are TRBV24-1 and TRBJ2-3; possibly TRBD1 for D (5 bases). Germline V CDR1 and CDR2: KGHDR, SFDVKD. The CDR3 totals 14 residues. Trimming cost V 4 bases and J 4 bases, with 11 bases left between them. CDR3 coding DNA: TGTGCCACCAGTGACGCCAGGGCAGCAGATACGCAGTATTTT. Protein sequence: CATSDARAADTQYF.

This chain links TRBV7-2 with TRBJ2-3; D is possibly TRBD2 (6 bases). The CDR3 covers 15 residues. V shed 5 bases and J shed 1 base, with 13 bases lying between them. The germline V gene encodes CDR1 SGHTA and CDR2 FQGNSA. CDR3: CASSPVASGTDTQYF. The CDR3 DNA follows: TGTGCCAGCAGCCCCGTTGCTAGCGGCACAGATACGCAGTATTTT.

The chain combines TRBV12-3 or TRBV12-4 with TRBJ1-4; D is unclear. V shed 1 base and J shed 7 bases, with 7 bases lying between them. This CDR3 comprises 13 residues. Here the CDR3 DNA reads TGTGCCAGCAGTTTAGGACGTTCTGAAAAACTGTTTTTT. This codes for CASSLGRSEKLFF.

The chain joins TRBV4-1 to TRBJ1-1; tentative D call: TRBD1 (5 bases). Germline loops: CDR1 MGHRA, CDR2 YSYEKL. Trimming took off 3 bases at V and 4 bases at J, with 15 bases between the two ends. The CDR3 extends over 15 amino acids. CDR3 coding DNA: TGCGCCAGCAGCCATCCCCCCCGAGGGACCACTGAAGCTTTCTTT. This codes for CASSHPPRGTTEAFF.

The V and J genes are TRBV19 and TRBJ1-1; perhaps TRBD1 as D (5 bases). The CDR3 loop spans 19 amino acids. Germline lookup yields CDR1 LNHDA and CDR2 SQIVND (reference sequence). Trimming removed 4 bases at V and 3 bases at J, with 27 bases between. The CDR3 DNA follows: TGTGCCAGTAGTACCTACCCCGGGACTTCCAAGGGGCCTCACACTGAAGCTTTCTTT. It is translated as CASSTYPGTSKGPHTEAFF.